This record covers a single T cell receptor beta chain. It has no known antigen specificity. Per-base qualities were not stored, and no clone one base away is much larger. CDR1 and CDR2, looked up from the germline V gene, are ENHRY and SYGVKD. The CDR3 contains 14 residues, cysteine and phenylalanine counted. The CDR3 DNA has 42 bases and is translated from base 1. Deletion took 0 bases off V and 4 bases off J, with a span of 9 bases between the germline ends. The library was prepared using 5' RACE. A second PCR of about 7 to 12 cycles was performed with a sample-barcoded 5' primer and a J-beta primer mix. Each TCR beta cDNA molecule received a unique molecular identifier from a template-switch 5' adaptor carrying 12 random nucleotides. Each sample yielded at least 3 million CDR3-containing paired-end reads. The Mint cDNA synthesis kit, primed by a TRBC-specific oligonucleotide, was used to synthesize first-strand cDNA from all RNA. All cDNA was treated with uracil-DNA glycosylase and then went through a first 18-cycle PCR with the universal primers M1SS and BC2_uni_R. In the authors' own workflow: Each sample was normalized by randomly selecting 1 million high-quality reads, each carrying a distinct molecular identifier. Reads sharing molecular identifiers were discarded rather than binned into consensus sequences. CDR3 identification, clonotype clustering and error correction used MiTCR with a Q25 quality threshold and the strictest error-elimination algorithm. A nonparametric unseen species model with Euler transformation was used to estimate a lower bound on total TCR beta diversity. TCRdb's own reprocessing of the public reads used fastp at Q25 and MiXCR and kept productive beta chains. Rows matching on CDR3 protein sequence are summarized as one entry with the most common DNA and genes. The authors' filters were not applied to this entry. Across this sample there are around 1,900,000 distinct CDR3 sequences, with more than 35% seen only once. Roughly 24% of the sample goes to the ten largest clones.

Donors were 40 or so systemically healthy Caucasian individuals from Russia aged roughly 6 to 95 years. Each donor gave around 9.5 milliliters of peripheral blood, collected into EDTA-treated Vacutainer tubes. Ficoll-Paque density-gradient centrifugation was used to isolate PBMCs, with at least 6.5 million obtained per sample. Total RNA, at least 6 micrograms per sample, was extracted from PBMCs with Trizol reagent. For every donor, an aliquot of PBMCs went through flow cytometry to measure the percentages of naive CD45RAhigh/CD27high T cells. This entry is derived from a study of blood T cells in healthy people across ages (dated by TCRdb to about 2015). With regard to the full study: In model experiments, template switching captured roughly one uniquely barcoded TCR beta cDNA molecule for every two T cells. To track age-related changes in TCR beta repertoire diversity, the study relied on deep sequencing normalized with unique cDNA molecular identifiers. Donors were grouped into four age groups: young (average roughly 15 years), middle-aged (less than 40), aged (62) and long-lived (82). To avoid experimental bias, donors of different ages were spread randomly across the sequencing lanes. The study analyzed two additional independent replicas of 1 million unique cDNA reads from the same blood draw for two donors, one aged 18 to 30 and one aged 80 or older.

Study-wide findings and limitations: Donor CMV infection status was unknown, potentially confounding age-related changes in expanded clonotypes. Estimates of total diversity from one million sequenced T cells were regarded as lower bounds and underestimates. A strong correlation was found between observed TCR beta diversity and the percentage of naive T cells measured by flow cytometry. Observed TCR beta diversity per million T cells fell roughly linearly with age, and a significant reduction was already apparent by age around 40. The long-lived group showed more naive CD4+ T cells, fewer expanded clones and increased TCR diversity than the aged group, suggesting age selection. Conclusive comparison of naive and antigen-experienced compartments was prevented by the profiling of bulk unsorted PBMCs.

This clonotype was obtained from a human donor in good health. In this chain, TRBV10-3 is recombined with TRBJ1-2; no D gene is confidently identified. The sequenced material came from blood. The DNA reads as follows: TGTGCCATCAGTGAGTCGCGGGTGGCCTATGGCTACACCTTC. The resulting protein is CAISESRVAYGYTF.